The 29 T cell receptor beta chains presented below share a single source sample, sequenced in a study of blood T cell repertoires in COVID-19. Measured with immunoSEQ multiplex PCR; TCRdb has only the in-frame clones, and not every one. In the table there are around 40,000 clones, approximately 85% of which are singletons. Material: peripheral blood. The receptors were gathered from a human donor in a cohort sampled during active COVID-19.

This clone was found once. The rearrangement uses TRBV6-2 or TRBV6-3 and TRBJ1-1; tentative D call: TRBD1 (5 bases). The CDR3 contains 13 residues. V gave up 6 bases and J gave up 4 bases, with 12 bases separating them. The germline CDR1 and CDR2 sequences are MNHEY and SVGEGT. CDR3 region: CASSQTEFTEAFF. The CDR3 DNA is TGTGCCAGCAGCCAGACAGAATTCACTGAAGCTTTCTTT.

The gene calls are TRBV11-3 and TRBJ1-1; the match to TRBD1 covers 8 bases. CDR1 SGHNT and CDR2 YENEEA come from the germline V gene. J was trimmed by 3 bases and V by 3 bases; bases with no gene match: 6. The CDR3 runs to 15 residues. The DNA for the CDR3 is TGTGCCAGCAGCTTCATGGACAGGGAGGACACTGAAGCTTTCTTT. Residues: CASSFMDREDTEAFF.

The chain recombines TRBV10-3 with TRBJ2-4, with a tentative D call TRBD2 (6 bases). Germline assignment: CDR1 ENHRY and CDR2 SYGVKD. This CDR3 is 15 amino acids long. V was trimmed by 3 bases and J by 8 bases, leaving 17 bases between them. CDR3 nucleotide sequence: TGTGCCATCAGTGACCCGGGGGAGGCTACGGACATTCAGTACTTC. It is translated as CAISDPGEATDIQYF.

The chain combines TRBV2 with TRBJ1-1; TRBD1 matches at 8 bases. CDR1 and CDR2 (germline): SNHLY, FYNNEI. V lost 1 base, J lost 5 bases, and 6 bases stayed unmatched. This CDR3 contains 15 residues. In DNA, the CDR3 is TGTGCCAGCAGTGAAGGACAGGGGTTGAGGACTGAAGCTTTCTTT. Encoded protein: CASSEGQGLRTEAFF.

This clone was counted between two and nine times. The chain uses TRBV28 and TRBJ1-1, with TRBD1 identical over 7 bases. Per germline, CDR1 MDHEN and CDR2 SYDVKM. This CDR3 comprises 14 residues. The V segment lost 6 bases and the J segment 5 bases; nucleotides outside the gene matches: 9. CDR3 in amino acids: CASSPPARGTEAFF. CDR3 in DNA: TGTGCCAGCAGCCCACCCGCCAGGGGGACTGAAGCTTTCTTT.

The CDR3 sequence: CASSRTGHHEQYF. CDR3 bases: TGTGCCAGCAGCAGGACAGGGCACCACGAGCAGTACTTC. V gene TRBV7-9 combines with J gene TRBJ2-7; 8 positions match TRBD1. The CDR3 is 13 amino acids. Looked up from germline, CDR1 is SEHNR and CDR2 is FQNEAQ (reference sequence). The V and J ends lost 5 bases and 5 bases, in that order; junction bases with no gene match: 5.

The CDR3 DNA reads TGCGCCAGCAGCTCCGGACAGCCCCGACAAGAGACCCAGTACTTC. This sequence encodes CASSSGQPRQETQYF. The chain has TRBV5-1 and TRBJ2-5; possible D gene TRBD1, 6 bases. The V gene lost 3 bases and the J gene lost 2 bases, with 14 bases spanning the gap. The CDR3 sequence is 15 residues long. The V gene's germline CDR1 is SGHRS and CDR2 YFSETQ.

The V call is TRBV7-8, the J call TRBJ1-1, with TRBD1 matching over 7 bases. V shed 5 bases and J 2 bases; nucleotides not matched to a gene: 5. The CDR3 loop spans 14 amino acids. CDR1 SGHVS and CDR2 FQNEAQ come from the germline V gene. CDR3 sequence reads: CASSHYRGNTEAFF. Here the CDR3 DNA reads TGTGCCAGCAGCCACTACAGGGGAAACACTGAAGCTTTCTTT. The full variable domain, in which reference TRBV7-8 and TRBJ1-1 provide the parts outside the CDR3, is GAGVSQSPRYKVAKRGQDVALRCDPISGHVSLFWYQQALGQGPEFLTYFQNEAQLDKSGLPSDRFFAERPEGSVSTLKIQRTQQEDSAVYLCASSHYRGNTEAFFGQGTRLTVV.

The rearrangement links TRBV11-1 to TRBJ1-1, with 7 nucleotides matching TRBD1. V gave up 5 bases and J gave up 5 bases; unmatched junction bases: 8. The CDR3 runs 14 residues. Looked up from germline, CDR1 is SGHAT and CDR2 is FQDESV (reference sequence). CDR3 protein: CASSLFQGGTEAFF. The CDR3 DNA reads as TGTGCCAGCAGCCTTTTTCAGGGGGGTACTGAAGCTTTCTTT.

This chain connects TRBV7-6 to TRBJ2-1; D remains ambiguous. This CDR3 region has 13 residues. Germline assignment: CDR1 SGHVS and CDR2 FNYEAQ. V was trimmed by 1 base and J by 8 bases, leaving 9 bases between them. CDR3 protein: CASSLGIADEQFF. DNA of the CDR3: TGTGCCAGCAGCTTAGGAATCGCAGATGAGCAGTTCTTC.

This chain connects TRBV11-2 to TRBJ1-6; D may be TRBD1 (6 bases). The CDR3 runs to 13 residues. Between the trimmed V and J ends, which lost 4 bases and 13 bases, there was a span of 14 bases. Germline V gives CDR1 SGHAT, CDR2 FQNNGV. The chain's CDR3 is CASSSRGSSPLHF. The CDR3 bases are TGTGCCAGCAGCTCCAGGGGCAGTTCTCCCCTCCACTTT.

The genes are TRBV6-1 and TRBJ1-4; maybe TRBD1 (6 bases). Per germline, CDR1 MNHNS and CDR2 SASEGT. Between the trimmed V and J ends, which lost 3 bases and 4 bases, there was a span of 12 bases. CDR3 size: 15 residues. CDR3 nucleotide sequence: TGTGCCAGCAGTGATCAGGGGCTGGGTAATGAAAAACTGTTTTTT. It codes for CASSDQGLGNEKLFF.

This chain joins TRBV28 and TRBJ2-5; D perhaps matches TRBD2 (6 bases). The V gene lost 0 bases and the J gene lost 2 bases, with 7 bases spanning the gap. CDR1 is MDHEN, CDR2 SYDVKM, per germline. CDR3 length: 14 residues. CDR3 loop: CASSLWGGQETQYF. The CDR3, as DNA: TGTGCCAGCAGTTTATGGGGGGGACAAGAGACCCAGTACTTC.

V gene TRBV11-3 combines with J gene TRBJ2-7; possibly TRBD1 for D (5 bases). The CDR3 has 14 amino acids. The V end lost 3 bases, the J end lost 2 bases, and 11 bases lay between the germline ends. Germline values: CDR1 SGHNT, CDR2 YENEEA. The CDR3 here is CASSFGQGPYEQYF. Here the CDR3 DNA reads TGTGCCAGCAGCTTCGGGCAGGGCCCCTACGAGCAGTACTTC.

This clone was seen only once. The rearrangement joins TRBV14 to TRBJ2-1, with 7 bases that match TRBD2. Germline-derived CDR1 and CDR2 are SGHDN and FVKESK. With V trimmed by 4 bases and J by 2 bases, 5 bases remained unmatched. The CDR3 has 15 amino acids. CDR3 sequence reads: CASSPPAGAYNEQFF. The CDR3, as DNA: TGTGCCAGCAGCCCTCCGGCGGGAGCCTACAATGAGCAGTTCTTC.

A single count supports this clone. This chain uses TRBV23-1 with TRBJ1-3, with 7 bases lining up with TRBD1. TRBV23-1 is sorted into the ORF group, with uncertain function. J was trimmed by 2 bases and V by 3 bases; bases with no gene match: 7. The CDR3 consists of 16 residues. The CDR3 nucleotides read TGCGCCAGCAGTCACATCGAGGGGGCGCCTGGAAACACCATATATTTT. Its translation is CASSHIEGAPGNTIYF.

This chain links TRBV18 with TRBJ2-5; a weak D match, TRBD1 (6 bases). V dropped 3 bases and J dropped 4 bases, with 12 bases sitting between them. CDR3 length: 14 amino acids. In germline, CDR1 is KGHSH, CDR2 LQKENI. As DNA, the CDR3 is TGTGCCAGCTCACCGAACAGGGTTGGAGAGACCCAGTACTTC. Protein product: CASSPNRVGETQYF.

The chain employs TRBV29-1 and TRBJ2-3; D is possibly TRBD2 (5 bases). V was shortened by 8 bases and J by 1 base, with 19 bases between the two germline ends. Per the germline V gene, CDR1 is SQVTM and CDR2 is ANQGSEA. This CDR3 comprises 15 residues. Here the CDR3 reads CSLKGLVGGTDTQYF. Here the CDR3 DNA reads TGCAGCCTGAAGGGCCTAGTGGGAGGCACAGATACGCAGTATTTT.

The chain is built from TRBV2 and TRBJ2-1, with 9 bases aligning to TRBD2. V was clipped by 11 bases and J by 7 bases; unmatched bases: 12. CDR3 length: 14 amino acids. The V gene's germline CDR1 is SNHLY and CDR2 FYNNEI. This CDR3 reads CAVTPRLAGNEQFF. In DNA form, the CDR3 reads TGTGCCGTCACCCCCCGCCTAGCGGGGAATGAGCAGTTCTTC.

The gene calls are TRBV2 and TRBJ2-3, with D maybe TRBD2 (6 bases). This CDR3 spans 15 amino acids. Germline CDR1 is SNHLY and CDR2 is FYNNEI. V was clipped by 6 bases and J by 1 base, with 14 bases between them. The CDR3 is CASRPGDLRTDTQYF. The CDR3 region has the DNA TGTGCCAGCAGACCGGGGGATCTCCGCACAGATACGCAGTATTTT.

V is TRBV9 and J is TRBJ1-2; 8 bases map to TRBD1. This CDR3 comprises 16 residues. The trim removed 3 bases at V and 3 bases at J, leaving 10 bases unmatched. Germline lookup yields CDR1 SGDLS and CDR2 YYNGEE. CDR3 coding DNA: TGTGCCAGCAGCGAGGGAAGGACAGGGCTGGACTATGGCTACACCTTC. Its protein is CASSEGRTGLDYGYTF.

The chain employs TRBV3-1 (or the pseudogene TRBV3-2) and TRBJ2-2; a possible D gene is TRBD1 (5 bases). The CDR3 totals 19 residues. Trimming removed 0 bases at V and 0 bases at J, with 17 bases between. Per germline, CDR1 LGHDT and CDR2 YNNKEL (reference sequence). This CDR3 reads CASSQDRFVGPTNTGELFF. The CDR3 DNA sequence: TGTGCCAGCAGCCAAGATCGTTTTGTGGGGCCGACGAACACCGGGGAGCTGTTTTTT.

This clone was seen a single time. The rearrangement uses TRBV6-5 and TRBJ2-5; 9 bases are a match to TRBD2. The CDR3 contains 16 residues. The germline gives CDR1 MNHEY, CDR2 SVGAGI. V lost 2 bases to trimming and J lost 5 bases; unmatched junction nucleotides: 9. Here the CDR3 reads CASSYSGGRAVETQYF. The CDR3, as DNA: TGTGCCAGCAGTTACAGTGGCGGGAGGGCCGTTGAGACCCAGTACTTC.

CDR3 bases: TGTGCCAGCACCCCGGGACAGGGGACGTACGAGCAGTACTTC. Translation gives CASTPGQGTYEQYF. The chain joins TRBV6-5 to TRBJ2-7; 10 bases map to TRBD1. The germline CDR1 and CDR2 sequences are MNHEY and SVGAGI. This CDR3 contains 14 residues. The V segment lost 7 bases and the J segment 4 bases; nucleotides outside the gene matches: 7.

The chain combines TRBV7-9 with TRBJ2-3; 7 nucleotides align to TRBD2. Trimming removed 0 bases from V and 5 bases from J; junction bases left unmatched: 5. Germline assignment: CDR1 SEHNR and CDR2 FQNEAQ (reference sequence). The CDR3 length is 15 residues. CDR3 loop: CASSLAGGGIDTQYF. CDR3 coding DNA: TGTGCCAGCAGCTTAGCCGGCGGGGGAATAGATACGCAGTATTTT.

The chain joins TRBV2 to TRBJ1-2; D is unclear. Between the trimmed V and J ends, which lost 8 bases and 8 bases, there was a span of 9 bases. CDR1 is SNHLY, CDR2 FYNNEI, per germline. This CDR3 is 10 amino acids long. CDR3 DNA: TGTGCCAGCTGGGCGGGGGGCTACACCTTC. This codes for CASWAGGYTF.

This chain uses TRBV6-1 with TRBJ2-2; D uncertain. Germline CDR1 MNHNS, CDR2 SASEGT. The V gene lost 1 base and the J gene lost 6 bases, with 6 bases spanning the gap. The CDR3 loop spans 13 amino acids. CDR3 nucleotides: TGTGCCAGCAGTGAAGGCACGGCCGGGGAGCTGTTTTTT. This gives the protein CASSEGTAGELFF.

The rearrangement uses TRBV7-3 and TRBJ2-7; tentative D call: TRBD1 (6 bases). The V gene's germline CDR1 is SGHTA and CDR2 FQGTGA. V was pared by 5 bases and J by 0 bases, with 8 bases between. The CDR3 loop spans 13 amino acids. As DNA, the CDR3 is TGTGCCAGCAGCCGGGACAACTCCTACGAGCAGTACTTC. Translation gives CASSRDNSYEQYF.

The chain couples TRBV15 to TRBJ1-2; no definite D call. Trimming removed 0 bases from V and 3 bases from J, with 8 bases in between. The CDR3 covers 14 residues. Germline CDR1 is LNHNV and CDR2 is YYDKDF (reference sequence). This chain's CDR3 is CATSRDPGYYGYTF. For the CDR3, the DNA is TGTGCCACCAGCAGAGATCCGGGTTACTATGGCTACACCTTC.